A selection of T cell receptor beta chains follows, all from one sample in a study of blood T cell repertoires in COVID-19. Libraries were prepared by immunoSEQ multiplex PCR; TCRdb keeps only in-frame clonotypes and omits some of them. The table shows some 150,000 clones, with more than 65% occurring only once. The source material was PBMCs or T cells enriched from blood (not recorded which). Every receptor here comes from a middle-aged man who had recovered from COVID-19. CDR3s include the opening cysteine and the closing phenylalanine or tryptophan. The order of the fields is V gene, clone size, J gene, D gene, CDR3 DNA, CDR3 protein. A D gene is named only where the DNA matches it firmly. The size entry is marked missing in some rows and otherwise reads once, few, many or a size class.

v_call: TRBV9
clone_size: .
j_call: TRBJ2-5
d_call: .
cdr3_nt: TGTGCCAGCAGCCGCGGGTGGGGCCAAGAGACCCAGTACTTC
cdr3_aa: CASSRGWGQETQYF

v_call: TRBV5-6
clone_size: .
j_call: TRBJ1-3
d_call: TRBD1
cdr3_nt: TGTGCCAGCAGCGCAACAGGGGTTGGAAACACCATATATTTT
cdr3_aa: CASSATGVGNTIYF

v_call: TRBV6-4
clone_size: .
j_call: TRBJ2-3
d_call: .
cdr3_nt: TGTGCCAGCAGTGACGGGCGGGGCACAGATACGCAGTATTTT
cdr3_aa: CASSDGRGTDTQYF

v_call: TRBV5-4
clone_size: .
j_call: TRBJ2-5
d_call: TRBD2
cdr3_nt: TGTGCCAGCAGCTCTGGGACTAGCAGAGAGACCCAGTACTTC
cdr3_aa: CASSSGTSRETQYF

v_call: TRBV19
clone_size: .
j_call: TRBJ1-2
d_call: .
cdr3_nt: TGTGCCAGTAGTCAACAGGGAGTAGCTAACTATGGCTACACCTTC
cdr3_aa: CASSQQGVANYGYTF

v_call: TRBV5-3
clone_size: .
j_call: TRBJ1-4
d_call: .
cdr3_nt: TGTGCCAGAAGGACGGGTTGGGGCGGGGGCCGAGAAAAACTGTTTTTT
cdr3_aa: CARRTGWGGGREKLFF

v_call: TRBV10-3
clone_size: .
j_call: TRBJ1-1
d_call: .
cdr3_nt: TGTGCCATCACAAGACAGGTCGAGGGGGAAGCTTTCTTT
cdr3_aa: CAITRQVEGEAFF

v_call: TRBV7-3
clone_size: .
j_call: TRBJ1-2
d_call: TRBD1
cdr3_nt: TGTGCCAGCAGTCCGGGACAGGGCTATGGCTACACCTTC
cdr3_aa: CASSPGQGYGYTF

v_call: TRBV7-8
clone_size: .
j_call: TRBJ1-1
d_call: TRBD1
cdr3_nt: TGTGCCAGCAGCCTACGGACAGGTTTTAACTCTCGTGGTGAAGCTTTCTTT
cdr3_aa: CASSLRTGFNSRGEAFF

v_call: TRBV9
clone_size: .
j_call: TRBJ2-5
d_call: TRBD2
cdr3_nt: TGTGCCAGCAGCGACCCCTCCCTAGCGGGGGGCCAAGAGACCCAGTACTTC
cdr3_aa: CASSDPSLAGGQETQYF

v_call: TRBV2
clone_size: once
j_call: TRBJ2-7
d_call: .
cdr3_nt: TGTGCCAGCAGTGAAACAGCGGGCTACGAGCAGTACTTC
cdr3_aa: CASSETAGYEQYF

v_call: TRBV2
clone_size: .
j_call: TRBJ1-2
d_call: .
cdr3_nt: TGTGCCAGCAGTGAGGACTTCGGCTACACCTTC
cdr3_aa: CASSEDFGYTF

v_call: TRBV15
clone_size: .
j_call: TRBJ1-5
d_call: .
cdr3_nt: TGTGCCACCAGCAGAGATCAAATACAGGGCTTGAGCAATCAGCCCCAGCATTTT
cdr3_aa: CATSRDQIQGLSNQPQHF

v_call: TRBV3-1/TRBV3-2
clone_size: .
j_call: TRBJ2-7
d_call: .
cdr3_nt: TGTGCCAGCAGCCATGGGGGGGGGCCGTCCTACGAGCAGTACTTC
cdr3_aa: CASSHGGGPSYEQYF

v_call: TRBV6-5
clone_size: .
j_call: TRBJ1-6
d_call: .
cdr3_nt: TGTGCCAGCAGTTACTTACAGAAAACTAATTCACCCCTCCACTTT
cdr3_aa: CASSYLQKTNSPLHF

v_call: TRBV25-1
clone_size: few
j_call: TRBJ2-3
d_call: TRBD2
cdr3_nt: TGTGCCAGCAGTCTGAGCGGGGGTCGAGGTACGCAGTATTTT
cdr3_aa: CASSLSGGRGTQYF

v_call: TRBV21-1
clone_size: .
j_call: TRBJ2-7
d_call: .
cdr3_nt: TGTGCCACCACACACGCAGGGGTTTTAGGGTACGAGCAGTACTTC
cdr3_aa: CATTHAGVLGYEQYF

v_call: TRBV10-1
clone_size: .
j_call: TRBJ2-7
d_call: TRBD1
cdr3_nt: TGCGCCAGCAGTGAGCTGGGACAGGTCCTGTACTTC
cdr3_aa: CASSELGQVLYF

v_call: TRBV7-9
clone_size: .
j_call: TRBJ2-1
d_call: TRBD1
cdr3_nt: TGTGCCAGCAGCTTAGGGGACAGAGAGCTTTACAATGAGCAGTTCTTC
cdr3_aa: CASSLGDRELYNEQFF

v_call: TRBV9
clone_size: .
j_call: TRBJ1-2
d_call: TRBD1
cdr3_nt: TGTGCCAGCAGCAATCGTCCGGGACAGAATAACCCGGGCTGGGATGGCTACACCTTC
cdr3_aa: CASSNRPGQNNPGWDGYTF

v_call: TRBV27
clone_size: .
j_call: TRBJ1-6
d_call: TRBD1
cdr3_nt: TGTGCCAGCAACCTCAGGGGGGCCTATAATTCACCCCTCCACTTT
cdr3_aa: CASNLRGAYNSPLHF

v_call: TRBV5-4
clone_size: .
j_call: TRBJ2-7
d_call: .
cdr3_nt: TGTGCCAGCAGCCCCCGGGACACGTTCTCCTACGAGCAGTACTTC
cdr3_aa: CASSPRDTFSYEQYF

v_call: TRBV3-1/TRBV3-2
clone_size: .
j_call: TRBJ2-7
d_call: .
cdr3_nt: TGTGCCAGCAGCCAAGACCGGACAGTTCTTCAGTACTTC
cdr3_aa: CASSQDRTVLQYF

v_call: TRBV18
clone_size: .
j_call: TRBJ1-1
d_call: TRBD1
cdr3_nt: TGTGCCAGCTCACCACCGGGACAGCGGAACACTGAAGCTTTCTTT
cdr3_aa: CASSPPGQRNTEAFF

v_call: TRBV27
clone_size: .
j_call: TRBJ2-7
d_call: .
cdr3_nt: TGTGCCAGCAGTTCGGGGGGCGGGGTCGTCAGCTACGAGCAGTACTTC
cdr3_aa: CASSSGGGVVSYEQYF

v_call: TRBV5-4
clone_size: .
j_call: TRBJ1-5
d_call: .
cdr3_nt: TGTGCCAGCAGCTTGGCTGGAGGCAATCAGCCCCAGCATTTT
cdr3_aa: CASSLAGGNQPQHF

v_call: TRBV19
clone_size: few
j_call: TRBJ2-2
d_call: TRBD1
cdr3_nt: TGTGCCAGTAGTACCGGACAGGGGAGGACCGGGGAGCTGTTTTTT
cdr3_aa: CASSTGQGRTGELFF

v_call: TRBV5-4
clone_size: .
j_call: TRBJ1-1
d_call: .
cdr3_nt: TGTGCCAGCAGTTGGGGGAGGGCGAACACTGAAGCTTTCTTT
cdr3_aa: CASSWGRANTEAFF

v_call: TRBV4-1
clone_size: .
j_call: TRBJ1-4
d_call: .
cdr3_nt: TGCGCCAGCAGCCATCTACGACAATGGGACACCACTAATGAAAAACTGTTTTTT
cdr3_aa: CASSHLRQWDTTNEKLFF

v_call: TRBV28
clone_size: .
j_call: TRBJ1-6
d_call: .
cdr3_nt: TGTGCCAGCAGTTTGCCCCCAGGGCTAATCTCCTATAATTCACCCCTCCACTTT
cdr3_aa: CASSLPPGLISYNSPLHF

v_call: TRBV19
clone_size: .
j_call: TRBJ1-3
d_call: .
cdr3_nt: TGTGCCAGTAGGCTTGGCACTGGAAACACCATATATTTT
cdr3_aa: CASRLGTGNTIYF

v_call: TRBV2
clone_size: .
j_call: TRBJ1-6
d_call: .
cdr3_nt: TGTGCCAGCAAGGTCTCCGAGACAGTTAGCTTT
cdr3_aa: CASKVSETVSF

v_call: TRBV15
clone_size: .
j_call: TRBJ1-3
d_call: .
cdr3_nt: TGTGCCACCAGCAGACTCAGGGCTGGAAACACCATATATTTT
cdr3_aa: CATSRLRAGNTIYF

v_call: TRBV6-5
clone_size: .
j_call: TRBJ2-7
d_call: TRBD1
cdr3_nt: TGTGCCAGCAGCGACCAGGGACAGGCCTACTACGAGCAGTACTTC
cdr3_aa: CASSDQGQAYYEQYF

v_call: TRBV5-5
clone_size: .
j_call: TRBJ2-3
d_call: .
cdr3_nt: TGTGCCAGCAGCCTGGATCAGAGGAGGACAGATACGCAGTATTTT
cdr3_aa: CASSLDQRRTDTQYF

v_call: TRBV18
clone_size: .
j_call: TRBJ2-5
d_call: TRBD1
cdr3_nt: TGTGCCAGCTCACCGCCGGACAGGGCCCAAGGGACCCAGTACTTC
cdr3_aa: CASSPPDRAQGTQYF

v_call: TRBV4-1
clone_size: once
j_call: TRBJ2-1
d_call: .
cdr3_nt: TGCGCCAGCAGCCAAGAACGGGGTATAGATGAGCAGTTCTTC
cdr3_aa: CASSQERGIDEQFF

v_call: TRBV19
clone_size: few
j_call: TRBJ1-3
d_call: .
cdr3_nt: TGTGCCAGTAGTCCAGACACGGTCATAGGCACCATATATTTT
cdr3_aa: CASSPDTVIGTIYF

v_call: TRBV6-4
clone_size: once
j_call: TRBJ2-5
d_call: TRBD2
cdr3_nt: TGTGCCAGCAGTGCCGCAGCGGGGGGCCAAGAGACCCAGTACTTC
cdr3_aa: CASSAAAGGQETQYF

v_call: TRBV5-1
clone_size: .
j_call: TRBJ1-4
d_call: .
cdr3_nt: TGCGCCAGCAGCCGGTGGGGCCGGGATGAAAAACTGTTTTTT
cdr3_aa: CASSRWGRDEKLFF

v_call: TRBV5-1
clone_size: .
j_call: TRBJ2-3
d_call: TRBD2
cdr3_nt: TGCGCCAGCAGCTTGCCTAGCGGGGGGCTGAGCACAGATACGCAGTATTTT
cdr3_aa: CASSLPSGGLSTDTQYF

v_call: TRBV5-1
clone_size: once
j_call: TRBJ2-5
d_call: .
cdr3_nt: TGCGCCAGCAGTCTCGGAGTGGAGACCCAGTACTTC
cdr3_aa: CASSLGVETQYF

v_call: TRBV5-1
clone_size: .
j_call: TRBJ2-1
d_call: TRBD2
cdr3_nt: TGCGCCAGTCAAACTAGCGGGGGACGGCGCTACAATGAGCAGTTCTTC
cdr3_aa: CASQTSGGRRYNEQFF

v_call: TRBV30
clone_size: .
j_call: TRBJ1-2
d_call: TRBD1
cdr3_nt: TGTGCCTCCCGGGACAGGGGGCCAAGTGGCTACACCTTC
cdr3_aa: CASRDRGPSGYTF

v_call: TRBV10-3
clone_size: .
j_call: TRBJ2-1
d_call: TRBD2
cdr3_nt: TGTGCCATCAGTGCAGGACTAGCGGACTACAATGAGCAGTTCTTC
cdr3_aa: CAISAGLADYNEQFF

v_call: TRBV10-1
clone_size: .
j_call: TRBJ1-1
d_call: TRBD1
cdr3_nt: TGCGCCAGCAGCCGGACAGGTCATGAAGCTTTCTTT
cdr3_aa: CASSRTGHEAFF

v_call: TRBV7-9
clone_size: .
j_call: TRBJ1-4
d_call: .
cdr3_nt: TGTGCCAGCAGCTTAGCGGGCGGGAATGAAAAACTGTTTTTT
cdr3_aa: CASSLAGGNEKLFF

v_call: TRBV30
clone_size: .
j_call: TRBJ2-7
d_call: .
cdr3_nt: TGTGCCTGGACTCCGGGTAAAGCCGAGCAGTACTTC
cdr3_aa: CAWTPGKAEQYF

v_call: TRBV6-5
clone_size: once
j_call: TRBJ1-1
d_call: .
cdr3_nt: TGTGCCAGCACCCACCGGGGGGCAATGAACACTGAAGCTTTCTTT
cdr3_aa: CASTHRGAMNTEAFF

v_call: TRBV20-1
clone_size: .
j_call: TRBJ2-7
d_call: TRBD2
cdr3_nt: TGCAGTGCTAGTCCGCTCTTGGCGGGGGGAGCCTACGAGCAGTACTTC
cdr3_aa: CSASPLLAGGAYEQYF

v_call: TRBV5-5
clone_size: .
j_call: TRBJ2-1
d_call: .
cdr3_nt: TGTGCCAGCAGCCGGGGTGACTCCTCCTACAATGAGCAGTTCTTC
cdr3_aa: CASSRGDSSYNEQFF

v_call: TRBV6-1
clone_size: .
j_call: TRBJ2-6
d_call: TRBD1
cdr3_nt: TGTGCCAGCAGTGAAGCAGGGCCAGGGGGTGCGAGCGCTGGGGCCAACGTCCTGACTTTC
cdr3_aa: CASSEAGPGGASAGANVLTF

v_call: TRBV7-8
clone_size: .
j_call: TRBJ2-2
d_call: TRBD1
cdr3_nt: TGTGCCAGCAGCCCGGGACAGGGAGGCACCGGGGAGCTGTTTTTT
cdr3_aa: CASSPGQGGTGELFF

v_call: TRBV28
clone_size: .
j_call: TRBJ1-1
d_call: .
cdr3_nt: TGTGCCAGCAGTTCCCTATCCAGCCGAGGAGCTTTCTTT
cdr3_aa: CASSSLSSRGAFF